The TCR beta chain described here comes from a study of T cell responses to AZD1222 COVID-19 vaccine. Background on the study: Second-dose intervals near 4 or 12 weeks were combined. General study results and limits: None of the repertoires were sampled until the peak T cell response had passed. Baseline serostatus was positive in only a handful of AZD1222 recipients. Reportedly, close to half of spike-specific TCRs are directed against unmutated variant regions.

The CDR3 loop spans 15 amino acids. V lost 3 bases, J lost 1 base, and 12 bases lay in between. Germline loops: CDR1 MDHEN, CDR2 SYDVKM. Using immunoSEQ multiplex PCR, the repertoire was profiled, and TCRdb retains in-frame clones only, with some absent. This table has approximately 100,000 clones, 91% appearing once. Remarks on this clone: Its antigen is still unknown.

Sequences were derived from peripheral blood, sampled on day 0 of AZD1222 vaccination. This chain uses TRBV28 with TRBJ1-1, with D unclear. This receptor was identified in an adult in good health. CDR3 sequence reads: CASSLYAQRNTEAFF. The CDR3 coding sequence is TGTGCCAGCAGTTTGTACGCTCAGAGGAACACTGAAGCTTTCTTT.